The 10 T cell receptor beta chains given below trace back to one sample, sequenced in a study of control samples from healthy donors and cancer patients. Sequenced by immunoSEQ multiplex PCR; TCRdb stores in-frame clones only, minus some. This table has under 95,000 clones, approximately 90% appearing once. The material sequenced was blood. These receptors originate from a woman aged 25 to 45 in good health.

The CDR3 spells CASSPPGQATNSPLHF. CDR3 nucleotides: TGTGCCAGCTCACCTCCGGGACAGGCAACGAATTCACCCCTCCACTTT. J is TRBJ1-6 and V is TRBV18, with 8 bases lining up with TRBD1. CDR1 is KGHSH and CDR2 is LQKENI in the germline V gene. Unmatched junction bases numbered 8, after V lost 3 bases and J lost 7 bases. The CDR3 runs to 16 residues.

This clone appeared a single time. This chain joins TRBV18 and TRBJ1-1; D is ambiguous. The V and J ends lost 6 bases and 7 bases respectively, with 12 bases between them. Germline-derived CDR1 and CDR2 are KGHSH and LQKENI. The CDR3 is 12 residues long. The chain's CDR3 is CASSNNWGEAFF. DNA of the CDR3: TGTGCCAGCTCGAACAATTGGGGTGAAGCTTTCTTT.

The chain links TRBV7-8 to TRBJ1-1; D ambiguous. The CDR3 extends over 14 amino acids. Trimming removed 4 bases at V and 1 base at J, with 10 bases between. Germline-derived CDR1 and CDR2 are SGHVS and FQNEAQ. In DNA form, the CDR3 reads TGTGCCAGCAGCTCCGGGCTGGCGAACACTGAAGCTTTCTTT. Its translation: CASSSGLANTEAFF.

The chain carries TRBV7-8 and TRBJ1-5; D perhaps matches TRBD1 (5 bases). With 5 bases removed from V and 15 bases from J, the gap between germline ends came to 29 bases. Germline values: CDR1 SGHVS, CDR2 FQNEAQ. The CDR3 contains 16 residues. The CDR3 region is CASSATAGAVSVPAHF. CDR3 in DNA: TGTGCCAGCAGCGCGACGGCCGGGGCAGTCTCGGTCCCAGCGCATTTT.

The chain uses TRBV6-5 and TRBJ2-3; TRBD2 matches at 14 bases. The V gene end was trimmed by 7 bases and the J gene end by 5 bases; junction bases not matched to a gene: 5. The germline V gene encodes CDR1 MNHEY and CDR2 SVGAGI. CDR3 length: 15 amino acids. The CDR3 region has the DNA TGTGCCAGCACCGGACTAGCGGGAGGTATAGATACGCAGTATTTT. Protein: CASTGLAGGIDTQYF.

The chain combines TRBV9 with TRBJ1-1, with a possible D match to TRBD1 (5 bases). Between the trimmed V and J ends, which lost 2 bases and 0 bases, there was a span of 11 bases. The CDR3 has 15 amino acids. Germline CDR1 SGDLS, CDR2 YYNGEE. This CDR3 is CASSVATVMNTEAFF. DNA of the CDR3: TGTGCCAGCAGCGTGGCGACAGTAATGAACACTGAAGCTTTCTTT.

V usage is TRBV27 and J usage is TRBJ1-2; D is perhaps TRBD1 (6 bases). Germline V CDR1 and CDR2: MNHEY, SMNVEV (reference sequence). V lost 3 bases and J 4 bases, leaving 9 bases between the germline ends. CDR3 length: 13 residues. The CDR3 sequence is CASSFTGPYGYTF. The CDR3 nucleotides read TGTGCCAGCAGTTTTACAGGGCCCTATGGCTACACCTTC.

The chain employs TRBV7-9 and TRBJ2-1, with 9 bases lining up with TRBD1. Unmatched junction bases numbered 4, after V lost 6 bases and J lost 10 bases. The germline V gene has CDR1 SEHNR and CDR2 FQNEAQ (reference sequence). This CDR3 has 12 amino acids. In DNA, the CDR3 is TGTGCCAGCAGAGACGGGACAGGGGAGCAGTTCTTC. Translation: CASRDGTGEQFF.

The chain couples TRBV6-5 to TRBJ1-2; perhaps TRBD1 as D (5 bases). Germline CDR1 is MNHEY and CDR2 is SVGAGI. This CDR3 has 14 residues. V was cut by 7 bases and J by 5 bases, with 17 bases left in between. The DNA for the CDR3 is TGTGCCAGCACCGGAAATCAGGGTTTTTATGGCTACACCTTC. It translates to CASTGNQGFYGYTF.

In DNA form, the CDR3 reads TGTGCCAGCAGCTTAGCGGCTAGCGGGGGCACAGATACGCAGTATTTT. It yields the protein CASSLAASGGTDTQYF. V is TRBV7-2 and J is TRBJ2-3; 9 nucleotides align to TRBD2. The V segment lost 0 bases and the J segment 1 base; nucleotides outside the gene matches: 2. CDR3 size: 16 residues. Germline CDR1 and CDR2: SGHTA and FQGNSA.